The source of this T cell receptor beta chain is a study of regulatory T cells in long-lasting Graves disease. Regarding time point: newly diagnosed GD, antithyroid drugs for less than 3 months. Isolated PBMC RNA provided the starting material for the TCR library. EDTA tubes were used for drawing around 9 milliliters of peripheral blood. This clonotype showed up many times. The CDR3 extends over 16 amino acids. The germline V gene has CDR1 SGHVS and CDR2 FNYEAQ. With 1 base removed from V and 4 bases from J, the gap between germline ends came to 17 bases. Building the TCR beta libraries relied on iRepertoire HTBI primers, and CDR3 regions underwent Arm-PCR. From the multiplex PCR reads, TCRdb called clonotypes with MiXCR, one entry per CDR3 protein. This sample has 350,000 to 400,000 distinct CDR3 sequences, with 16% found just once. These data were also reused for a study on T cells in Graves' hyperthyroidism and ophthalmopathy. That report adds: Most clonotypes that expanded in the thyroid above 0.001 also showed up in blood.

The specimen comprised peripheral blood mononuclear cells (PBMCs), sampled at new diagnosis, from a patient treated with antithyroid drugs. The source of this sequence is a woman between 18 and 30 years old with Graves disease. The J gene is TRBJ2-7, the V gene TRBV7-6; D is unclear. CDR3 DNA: TGTGCCAGCAGCTTAGGCGTCGGATCTGCCTCGTACGAGCAGTACTTC. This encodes CASSLGVGSASYEQYF.